This passage covers 19 T cell receptor beta chains from one sample sequenced in a study of PD-1 blockade in mismatch repair-deficient tumors. Libraries were prepared by immunoSEQ multiplex PCR; TCRdb keeps only in-frame clonotypes and omits some of them. The data show under 40,000 clones, approximately 88% seen once. The sample here was PBMCs, taken around 40 weeks after starting pembrolizumab. The receptors stem from an adult with mismatch repair-deficient cancer.

This sequence joins TRBV18 and TRBJ2-1; possible D gene TRBD2, 5 bases. This CDR3 comprises 15 residues. Deletions cut 3 bases from V and 10 bases from J, with 19 bases between. The germline V gene has CDR1 KGHSH and CDR2 LQKENI. The CDR3 bases are TGTGCCAGCTCACCTCAAGAGGGAGAGCTGGTGGAGCAGTTCTTC. It specifies CASSPQEGELVEQFF.

This sequence joins TRBV6-6 and TRBJ1-5, with D possibly being TRBD1 (6 bases). Germline values: CDR1 MNHNY, CDR2 SVGAGI (reference sequence). The germline V and J ends were trimmed by 7 bases and 3 bases, with 19 bases remaining between them. CDR3 length equals 16 residues. The CDR3 nucleotides are TGTGCCAGCACCCCTTCGAAAGGACAGTACAATCAGCCCCAGCATTTT. Translated, it gives CASTPSKGQYNQPQHF.

The chain is built from TRBV28 and TRBJ2-5, with 10 bases identical to TRBD2. CDR1 and CDR2 from the germline V gene are MDHEN and SYDVKM. The ends lost 5 bases at V and 0 bases at J; junction bases unmatched: 9. This CDR3 contains 17 residues. The DNA for the CDR3 is TGTGCCAGCAGTCGAAGCGCGACTAGCGGGTACCAAGAGACCCAGTACTTC. It specifies CASSRSATSGYQETQYF.

The rearrangement uses TRBV5-1 and TRBJ2-3; D might be TRBD2 (6 bases). The CDR3 length is 15 residues. The V end lost 5 bases, the J end lost 2 bases, and 15 bases lay between the germline ends. Looked up from germline, CDR1 is SGHRS and CDR2 is YFSETQ. The CDR3 sequence: CASSQLGTATDTQYF. Written as DNA, the CDR3 is TGCGCCAGCAGTCAGTTAGGGACTGCCACAGATACGCAGTATTTT.

V usage is TRBV28 and J usage is TRBJ2-1; 7 bases map to TRBD2. Germline V CDR1 and CDR2: MDHEN, SYDVKM. V trimming: 2 bases; J trimming: 7 bases; junction bases outside the gene matches: 8. The CDR3 covers 15 residues. The CDR3 bases are TGTGCCAGCAGTTTACCCGGGACTAAGTTGAATGAGCAGTTCTTC. It specifies CASSLPGTKLNEQFF.

The gene calls are TRBV7-3 and TRBJ2-1; possibly TRBD2 for D (5 bases). V was cut by 5 bases and J by 0 bases, with 17 bases left in between. The CDR3 has 17 residues. Germline lookup yields CDR1 SGHTA and CDR2 FQGTGA. For the CDR3, the DNA is TGTGCCAGCAGCGGTGCCTTAGCGCCGAGCTCCTACAATGAGCAGTTCTTC. Encoded protein: CASSGALAPSSYNEQFF.

In this sample, this clone turned up a few times. The chain links TRBV5-1 to TRBJ2-2, with TRBD1 matching over 9 bases. The length of the CDR3 is 15 residues. Per germline, CDR1 SGHRS and CDR2 YFSETQ. The ends lost 9 bases at V and 3 bases at J; junction bases unmatched: 9. Here the CDR3 reads CATSQTGGYTGELFF. In DNA, the CDR3 is TGCGCCACGTCTCAGACAGGGGGGTACACCGGGGAGCTGTTTTTT.

The chain employs TRBV7-3 and TRBJ2-3; the D gene is possibly TRBD1 (5 bases). The V gene's germline CDR1 is SGHTA and CDR2 FQGTGA. This CDR3 region has 13 residues. V was trimmed by 4 bases and J by 5 bases, leaving 10 bases between them. The CDR3 spells CASSSQGGDTQYF. Written as DNA, the CDR3 is TGTGCCAGCAGCTCGCAGGGTGGAGATACGCAGTATTTT. The full variable domain, rest sourced from reference TRBV7-3 and TRBJ2-3, is GAGVSQTPSNKVTEKGKYVELRCDPISGHTALYWYRQSLGQGPEFLIYFQGTGAADDSGLPNDRFFAVRPEGSVSTLKIQRTERGDSAVYLCASSSQGGDTQYFGPGTRLTVL.

The chain carries TRBV7-2 and TRBJ1-5; 8 bases line up with TRBD1. Per germline, CDR1 SGHTA and CDR2 FQGNSA. J was trimmed by 7 bases and V by 1 base; bases with no gene match: 3. This CDR3 is 14 amino acids long. CDR3 DNA sequence: TGTGCCAGCAGCTTAGACAGGGGGAAACAGCCCCAGCATTTT. This translates into CASSLDRGKQPQHF.

The chain recombines TRBV4-1 with TRBJ2-2; possibly TRBD2 for D (5 bases). The CDR3 totals 14 residues. V was cut by 3 bases and J by 7 bases, with 12 bases left in between. Germline values: CDR1 MGHRA, CDR2 YSYEKL. CDR3 in DNA: TGCGCCAGCAGCCAGAGGGAGATCGACGGGGAGCTGTTTTTT. This sequence encodes CASSQREIDGELFF.

The chain is built from TRBV7-3 and TRBJ2-1; 11 bases map to TRBD2. Losses at the gene ends were 5 bases for V and 7 bases for J; bases not matched to a gene: 4. The CDR3 is 14 residues long. In germline, CDR1 is SGHTA, CDR2 FQGTGA. The chain's CDR3 is CASSGGTSGNEQFF. DNA of the CDR3: TGTGCCAGCAGCGGCGGGACTAGCGGAAATGAGCAGTTCTTC.

The chain has TRBV5-1 and TRBJ1-6; 7 positions match TRBD1. The V segment lost 0 bases and the J segment 8 bases; nucleotides outside the gene matches: 11. Per germline, CDR1 SGHRS and CDR2 YFSETQ. This CDR3 has 17 residues. CDR3 nucleotides: TGCGCCAGCAGCTTGGGGTCAGGGGGGTATATGGATTCACCCCTCCACTTT. It translates to CASSLGSGGYMDSPLHF.

The chain employs TRBV5-1 and TRBJ2-2; 11 bases align to TRBD2. Germline V lookup: CDR1 SGHRS, CDR2 YFSETQ. The CDR3 is 15 amino acids. Losses at the gene ends were 4 bases for V and 4 bases for J; bases not matched to a gene: 3. The CDR3, as DNA: TGCGCCAGCAGCCGGGGACTAGCGGCCACCGGGGAGCTGTTTTTT. It encodes CASSRGLAATGELFF.

V and J are TRBV6-1 and TRBJ2-7, with 7 bases fitting TRBD1. Germline CDR1 reads MNHNS; CDR2 reads SASEGT. The CDR3 is made up of 15 amino acids. The ends lost 3 bases at V and 5 bases at J; junction bases unmatched: 10. This chain's CDR3 is CASSEPGQVTHEQYF. The CDR3 DNA sequence: TGTGCCAGCAGTGAGCCCGGACAGGTGACCCACGAGCAGTACTTC.

The chain is built from TRBV7-9 and TRBJ1-2; D ambiguous. Trimming pared 1 base from V and 3 bases from J, leaving 6 bases between. Germline V CDR1 and CDR2: SEHNR, FQNEAQ (reference sequence). This CDR3 comprises 13 residues. The CDR3 DNA follows: TGTGCCAGCAGCTTAGACGGAGACTATGGCTACACCTTC. It codes for CASSLDGDYGYTF. Full variable domain (missing parts from reference TRBV7-9 and TRBJ1-2): DTGVSQNPRHKITKRGQNVTFRCDPISEHNRLYWYRQTLGQGPEFLTYFQNEAQLEKSRLLSDRFSAERPKGSFSTLEIQRTEQGDSAMYLCASSLDGDYGYTFGSGTRLTVV.

The CDR3 DNA sequence: TGTGCCAGCAGCTTAGTTCGAGGCTATGGCTACACCTTC. Its protein product is CASSLVRGYGYTF. The genes are TRBV7-2 and TRBJ1-2; D ambiguous. Trimming left V 1 base short and J 4 bases short, with 7 bases between. The CDR3 length is 13 residues. From germline, CDR1 is SGHTA and CDR2 FQGNSA.

This chain links TRBV29-1 with TRBJ1-2, with TRBD1 matching over 8 bases. In germline, CDR1 is SQVTM, CDR2 ANQGSEA. The CDR3 runs 12 residues. V shed 4 bases, J shed 7 bases, and the junction held 5 bases outside the gene matches. In nucleotides, the CDR3 is TGCAGCGTTGGTGGGACAGGTACTGGCTACACCTTC. This codes for CSVGGTGTGYTF.

For this clone: Germline is not matched at one junction end, which may reflect a read error. The CDR3 sequence is CAGSLRTGVDIQYF. Written as DNA, the CDR3 is TGTGCCGGCAGCTTAAGGACAGGGGTGGACATTCAGTACTTC. The V call is TRBV7-6, the J call TRBJ2-4, with 9 nucleotides matching TRBD1. Germline V CDR1 and CDR2: SGHVS, FNYEAQ. The CDR3 is 14 residues long.

This rearrangement joins TRBV18 to TRBJ2-1; TRBD1 aligns across 8 bases. Germline CDR1 reads KGHSH; CDR2 reads LQKENI. CDR3 length: 14 amino acids. Trimming removed 2 bases from V and 4 bases from J; junction bases left unmatched: 1. The CDR3 loop reads CASSPNRGYNEQFF. For the CDR3, the DNA is TGTGCCAGCTCACCAAACAGGGGGTACAATGAGCAGTTCTTC.